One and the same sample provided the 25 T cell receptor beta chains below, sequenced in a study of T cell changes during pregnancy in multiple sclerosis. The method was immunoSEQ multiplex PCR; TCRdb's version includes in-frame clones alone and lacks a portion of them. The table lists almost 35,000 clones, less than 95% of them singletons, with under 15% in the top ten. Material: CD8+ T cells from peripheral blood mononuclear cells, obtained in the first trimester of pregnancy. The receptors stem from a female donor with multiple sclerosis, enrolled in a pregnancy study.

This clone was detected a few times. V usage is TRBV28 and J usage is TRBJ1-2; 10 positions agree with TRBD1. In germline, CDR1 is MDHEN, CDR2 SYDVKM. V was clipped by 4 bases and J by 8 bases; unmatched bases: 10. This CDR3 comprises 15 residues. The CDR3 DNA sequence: TGTGCCAGCAGTTCGCGGACAGGGGGTGGTAGCGGCTACACCTTC. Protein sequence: CASSSRTGGGSGYTF.

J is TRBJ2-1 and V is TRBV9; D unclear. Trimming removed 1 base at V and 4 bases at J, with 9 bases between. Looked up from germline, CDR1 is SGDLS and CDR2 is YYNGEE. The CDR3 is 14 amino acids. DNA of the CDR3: TGTGCCAGCAGCGTACAAACTGGTTACAATGAGCAGTTCTTC. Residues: CASSVQTGYNEQFF.

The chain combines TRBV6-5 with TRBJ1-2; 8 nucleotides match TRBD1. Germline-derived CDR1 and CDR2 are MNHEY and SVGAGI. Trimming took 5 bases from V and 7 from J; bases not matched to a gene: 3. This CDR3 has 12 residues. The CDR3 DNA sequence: TGTGCCAGCAGTCCAGGGGGCCTTGGCTACACCTTC. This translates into CASSPGGLGYTF.

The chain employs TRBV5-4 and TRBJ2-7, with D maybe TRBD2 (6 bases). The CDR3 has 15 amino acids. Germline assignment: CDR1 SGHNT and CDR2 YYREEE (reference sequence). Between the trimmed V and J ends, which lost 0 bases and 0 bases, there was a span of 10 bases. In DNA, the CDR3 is TGTGCCAGCAGCTTGGTCGGGAGCCCCTCCTACGAGCAGTACTTC. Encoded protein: CASSLVGSPSYEQYF.

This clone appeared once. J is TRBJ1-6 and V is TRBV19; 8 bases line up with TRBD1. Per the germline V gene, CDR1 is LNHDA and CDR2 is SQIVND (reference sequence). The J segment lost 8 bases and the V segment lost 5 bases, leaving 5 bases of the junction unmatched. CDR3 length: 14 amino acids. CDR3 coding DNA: TGTGCCAGTAGTTGGCGACAGGGGTATTCACCCCTCCACTTT. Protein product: CASSWRQGYSPLHF.

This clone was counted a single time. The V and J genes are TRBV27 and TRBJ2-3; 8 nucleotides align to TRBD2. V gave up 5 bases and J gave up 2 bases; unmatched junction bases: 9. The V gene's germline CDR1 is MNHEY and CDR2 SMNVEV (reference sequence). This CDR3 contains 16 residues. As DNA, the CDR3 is TGTGCCAGCAGTACCATAGCGGGAACCTCCACAGATACGCAGTATTTT. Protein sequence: CASSTIAGTSTDTQYF.

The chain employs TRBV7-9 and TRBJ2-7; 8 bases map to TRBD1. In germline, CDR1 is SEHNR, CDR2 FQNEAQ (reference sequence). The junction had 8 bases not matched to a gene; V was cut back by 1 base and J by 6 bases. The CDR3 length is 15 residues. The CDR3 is CASSLGAGGGSEQYF. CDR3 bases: TGTGCCAGCAGCTTAGGGGCAGGGGGCGGCTCCGAGCAGTACTTC.

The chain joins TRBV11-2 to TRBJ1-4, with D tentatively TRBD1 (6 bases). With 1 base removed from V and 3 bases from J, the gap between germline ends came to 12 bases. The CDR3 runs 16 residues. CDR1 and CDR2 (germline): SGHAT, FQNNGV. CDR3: CASSLVGPGANEKLFF. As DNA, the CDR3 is TGTGCCAGCAGCTTAGTGGGACCAGGGGCTAATGAAAAACTGTTTTTT.

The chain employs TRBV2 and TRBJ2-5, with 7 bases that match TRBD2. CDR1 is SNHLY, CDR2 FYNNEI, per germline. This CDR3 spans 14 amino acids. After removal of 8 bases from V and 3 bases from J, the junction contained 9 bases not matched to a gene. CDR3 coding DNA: TGTGCCAGCGCCCGGCTGGGGAGGGAAGAGACCCAGTACTTC. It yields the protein CASARLGREETQYF.

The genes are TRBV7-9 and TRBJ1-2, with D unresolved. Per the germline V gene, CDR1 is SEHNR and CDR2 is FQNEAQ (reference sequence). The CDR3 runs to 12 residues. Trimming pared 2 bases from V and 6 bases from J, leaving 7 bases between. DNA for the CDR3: TGTGCCAGCAGCTTATCGGCGGATGGCTACACCTTC. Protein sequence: CASSLSADGYTF.

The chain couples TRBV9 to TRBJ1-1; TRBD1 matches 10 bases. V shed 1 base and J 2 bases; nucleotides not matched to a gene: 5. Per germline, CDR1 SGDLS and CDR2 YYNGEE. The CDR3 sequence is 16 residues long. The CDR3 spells CASSVIGTGENTEAFF. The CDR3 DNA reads TGTGCCAGCAGCGTAATTGGGACAGGGGAAAACACTGAAGCTTTCTTT.

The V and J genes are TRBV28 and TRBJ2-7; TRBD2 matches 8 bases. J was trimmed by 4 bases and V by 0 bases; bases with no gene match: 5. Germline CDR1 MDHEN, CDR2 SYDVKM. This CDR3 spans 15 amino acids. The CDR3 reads CASSLWGPSGYEQYF. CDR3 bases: TGTGCCAGCAGTTTATGGGGGCCTAGCGGGTACGAGCAGTACTTC. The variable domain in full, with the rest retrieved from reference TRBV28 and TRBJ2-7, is DVKVTQSSRYLVKRTGEKVFLECVQDMDHENMFWYRQDPGLGLRLIYFSYDVKMKEKGDIPEGYSVSREKKERFSLILESASTNQTSMYLCASSLWGPSGYEQYFGPGTRLTVT.

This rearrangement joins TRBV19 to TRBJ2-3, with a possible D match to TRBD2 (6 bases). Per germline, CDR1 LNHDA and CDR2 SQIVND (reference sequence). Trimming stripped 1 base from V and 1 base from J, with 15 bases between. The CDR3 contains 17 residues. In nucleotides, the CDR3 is TGTGCCAGTAGTATAGGTGTCGGGAGTGGTGGCACAGATACGCAGTATTTT. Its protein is CASSIGVGSGGTDTQYF.

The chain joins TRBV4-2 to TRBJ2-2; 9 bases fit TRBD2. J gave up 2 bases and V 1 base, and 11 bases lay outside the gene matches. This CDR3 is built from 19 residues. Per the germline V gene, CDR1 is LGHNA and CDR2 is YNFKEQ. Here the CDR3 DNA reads TGTGCCAGCAGCCAAGGTGTCGGAGGCGGGAGGGCCAACACCGGGGAGCTGTTTTTT. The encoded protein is CASSQGVGGGRANTGELFF.

The CDR3 loop is CASNSGFDEQFF. The CDR3 nucleotides read TGTGCCAGCAATTCCGGGTTCGATGAGCAGTTCTTC. The chain uses TRBV11-2 and TRBJ2-1, with D uncertain. V shed 7 bases and J shed 8 bases, with 12 bases lying between them. The CDR3 is made up of 12 amino acids. Germline lookup yields CDR1 SGHAT and CDR2 FQNNGV.

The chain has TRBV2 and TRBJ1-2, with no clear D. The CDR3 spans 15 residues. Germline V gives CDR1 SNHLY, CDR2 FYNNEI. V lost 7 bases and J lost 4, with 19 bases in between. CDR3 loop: CASINLSSRGYGYTF. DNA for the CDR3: TGTGCCAGCATTAACCTATCCTCCCGAGGCTATGGCTACACCTTC. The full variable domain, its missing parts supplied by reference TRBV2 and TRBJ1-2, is EPEVTQTPSHQVTQMGQEVILRCVPISNHLYFYWYRQILGQKVEFLVSFYNNEISEKSEIFDDQFSVERPDGSNFTLKIRSTKLEDSAMYFCASINLSSRGYGYTFGSGTRLTVV.

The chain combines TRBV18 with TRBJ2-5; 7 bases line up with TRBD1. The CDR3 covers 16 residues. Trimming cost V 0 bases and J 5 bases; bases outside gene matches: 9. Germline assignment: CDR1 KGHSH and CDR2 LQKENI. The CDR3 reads CASSPPRDSLRETQYF. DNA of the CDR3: TGTGCCAGCTCACCACCACGGGACAGTTTACGGGAGACCCAGTACTTC.

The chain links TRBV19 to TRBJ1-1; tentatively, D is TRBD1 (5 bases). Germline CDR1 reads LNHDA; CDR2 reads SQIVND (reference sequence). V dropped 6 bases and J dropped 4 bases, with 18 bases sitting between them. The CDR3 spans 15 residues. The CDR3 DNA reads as TGTGCCAGTAGCATACAAAACGCAGGGCCCACTGAAGCTTTCTTT. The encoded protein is CASSIQNAGPTEAFF.

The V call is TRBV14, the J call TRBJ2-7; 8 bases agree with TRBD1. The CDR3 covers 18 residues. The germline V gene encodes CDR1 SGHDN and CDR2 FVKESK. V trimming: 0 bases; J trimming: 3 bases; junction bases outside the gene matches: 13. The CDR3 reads CASSQDRLGQGPYYEQYF. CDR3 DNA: TGTGCCAGCAGCCAAGATCGTTTAGGACAGGGCCCGTACTACGAGCAGTACTTC.

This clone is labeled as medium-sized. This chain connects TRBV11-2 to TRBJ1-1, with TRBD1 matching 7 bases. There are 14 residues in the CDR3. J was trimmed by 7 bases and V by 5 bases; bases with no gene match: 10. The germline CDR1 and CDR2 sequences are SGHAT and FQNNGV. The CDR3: CASSAAQGEVEAFF. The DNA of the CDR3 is TGTGCCAGCAGCGCCGCCCAGGGGGAAGTTGAAGCTTTCTTT.

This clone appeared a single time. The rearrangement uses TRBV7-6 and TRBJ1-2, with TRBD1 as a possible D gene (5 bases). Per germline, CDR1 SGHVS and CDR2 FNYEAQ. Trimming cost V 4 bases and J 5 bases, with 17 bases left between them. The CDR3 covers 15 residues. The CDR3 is CASSSLLEGSYGYTF. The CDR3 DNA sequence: TGTGCCAGCAGCTCGCTTTTGGAGGGGAGTTATGGCTACACCTTC.

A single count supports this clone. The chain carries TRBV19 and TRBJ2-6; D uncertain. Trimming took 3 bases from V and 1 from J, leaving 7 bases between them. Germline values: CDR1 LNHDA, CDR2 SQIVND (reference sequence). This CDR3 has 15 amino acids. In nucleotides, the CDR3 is TGTGCCAGTAGTATGTGGGCTTCTGGGGCCAACGTCCTGACTTTC. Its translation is CASSMWASGANVLTF.

The CDR3 nucleotides read TGTGCCTGGAGTACGGACAGGGGTTCCTACGAGCAGTACTTC. Translating gives CAWSTDRGSYEQYF. V usage is TRBV30 and J usage is TRBJ2-7; TRBD1 agrees at 9 bases. Germline lookup yields CDR1 GTSNPN and CDR2 SVGIG (reference sequence). Trimming removed 2 bases from V and 1 base from J; junction bases left unmatched: 3. This CDR3 is built from 14 residues.

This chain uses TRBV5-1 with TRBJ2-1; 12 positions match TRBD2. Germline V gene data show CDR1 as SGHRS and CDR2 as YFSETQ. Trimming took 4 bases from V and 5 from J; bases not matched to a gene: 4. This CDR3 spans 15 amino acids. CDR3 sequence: CASSLRTSGDNEQFF. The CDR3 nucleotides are TGCGCCAGCAGCCTTCGGACTAGCGGGGACAATGAGCAGTTCTTC. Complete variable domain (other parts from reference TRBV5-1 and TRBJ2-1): KAGVTQTPRYLIKTRGQQVTLSCSPISGHRSVSWYQQTPGQGLQFLFEYFSETQRNKGNFPGRFSGRQFSNSRSEMNVSTLELGDSALYLCASSLRTSGDNEQFFGPGTRLTVL.

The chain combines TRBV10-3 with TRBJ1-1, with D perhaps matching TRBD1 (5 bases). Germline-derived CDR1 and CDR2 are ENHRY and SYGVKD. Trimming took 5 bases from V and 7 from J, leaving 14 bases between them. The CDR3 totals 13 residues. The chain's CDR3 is CAISPGGSREAFF. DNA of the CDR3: TGTGCCATCAGTCCGGGGGGGTCTCGTGAAGCTTTCTTT.